The 15 T cell receptor beta chains below all came from one sample that was sequenced in a study of cytomegalovirus exposure and HLA in healthy donors. Vbeta (60) and Jbeta (13) primers were used in the PCR. TCRdb keeps only in-frame clones here, not all; method: immunoSEQ multiplex PCR. The table shows 150,000 to 200,000 clones, with 62% occurring only once. The material sequenced was PBMCs. The receptors here all came from a man in his forties or fifties in good health and CMV-seronegative.

The rearrangement joins TRBV28 to TRBJ1-1; 9 bases agree with TRBD1. This CDR3 spans 13 amino acids. The germline CDR1 and CDR2 sequences are MDHEN and SYDVKM. The trim removed 3 bases at V and 10 bases at J, leaving 6 bases unmatched. DNA of the CDR3: TGTGCCAGCAGTTTGGACAGGGGTTTGGGAGCTTTCTTT. It specifies CASSLDRGLGAFF.

The chain uses TRBV30 and TRBJ1-2; D is perhaps TRBD1 (6 bases). Germline loops: CDR1 GTSNPN, CDR2 SVGIG (reference sequence). The CDR3 is 14 residues long. V lost 1 base, J lost 0 bases, and 9 bases lay in between. CDR3 protein: CAWSDEGANYGYTF. The DNA for the CDR3 is TGTGCCTGGAGTGATGAGGGGGCTAACTATGGCTACACCTTC.

The rearrangement links TRBV7-9 to TRBJ2-3; a weak D match, TRBD1 (6 bases). Trimming removed 3 bases at V and 5 bases at J, with 12 bases between. The CDR3 spans 14 residues. Germline V lookup: CDR1 SEHNR, CDR2 FQNEAQ (reference sequence). This CDR3 reads CASSFSGAGDTQYF. Written as DNA, the CDR3 is TGTGCCAGCAGCTTTTCAGGGGCGGGAGATACGCAGTATTTT.

The V call is TRBV6-5, the J call TRBJ2-7; 8 bases line up with TRBD2. CDR1 and CDR2 from the germline V gene are MNHEY and SVGAGI. This CDR3 has 12 residues. The CDR3, as DNA: TGTGGCACCCAGGGAGCGGGGGACGAGCAGTACTTC. Its translation: CGTQGAGDEQYF.

The V gene is TRBV7-9, the J gene TRBJ1-2; 9 bases are a match to TRBD1. The germline V gene encodes CDR1 SEHNR and CDR2 FQNEAQ (reference sequence). The V and J ends lost 5 bases and 7 bases, in that order; junction bases with no gene match: 11. The CDR3 contains 15 residues. The CDR3 coding sequence is TGTGCCAGCAGCCTGACACAGGGGGCAGCGGCTGGCTACACCTTC. This gives the protein CASSLTQGAAAGYTF.

This clone was detected once. The germline gene is not matched at one end of the junction; a read error may be the cause. CDR3 nucleotides: TGCAGCATTGACGGCCGGGAAGGTCTAGATACGCAGTATTTT. As protein: CSIDGREGLDTQYF. The chain recombines TRBV29-1 with TRBJ2-3; TRBD2 might be the D (5 bases). This CDR3 region has 14 residues. Germline V gene sequence: CDR1 SQVTM, CDR2 ANQGSEA.

This chain joins TRBV19 and TRBJ1-2; TRBD1 matches at 11 bases. Trimming took 10 bases from V and 7 from J; bases not matched to a gene: 14. The CDR3 is 15 amino acids. Germline V gene data show CDR1 as LNHDA and CDR2 as SQIVND (reference sequence). The CDR3 DNA sequence: TGTGCCACTGCCGACCCGGGACAGGGGGTCTCTGGCTACACCTTC. As protein: CATADPGQGVSGYTF.

As to this clone: One end of the junction does not line up with germline, which may come from a read error. The CDR3 DNA reads as TGTGCCAGCAGAGACACCGGGACAGGGGGCCTCCACTTC. Translation: CASRDTGTGGLHF. This chain joins TRBV9 and TRBJ2-7; TRBD1 aligns across 12 bases. The CDR3 runs to 13 residues. The V gene's germline CDR1 is SGDLS and CDR2 YYNGEE. The full variable domain, completed using reference TRBV9 and TRBJ2-7, is DSGVTQTPKHLITATGQRVTLRCSPRSGDLSVYWYQQSLDQGLQFLIQYYNGEERAKGNILERFSAQQFPDLHSELNLSSLELGDSALYFCASRDTGTGGLHFGPGTRLTVT.

This chain links TRBV2 with TRBJ2-1, with D perhaps matching TRBD1 (6 bases). Germline lookup yields CDR1 SNHLY and CDR2 FYNNEI. This CDR3 contains 16 residues. V was shortened by 3 bases and J by 4 bases, with 16 bases between the two germline ends. This chain's CDR3 is CASSEETGQSYNEQFF. CDR3 sequence (DNA): TGTGCCAGCAGTGAGGAGACAGGACAATCATACAATGAGCAGTTCTTC.

This clone was counted between two and nine times. V gene TRBV25-1 combines with J gene TRBJ1-2; 8 bases align to TRBD1. V lost 8 bases, J lost 5 bases, and 4 bases stayed unmatched. Germline assignment: CDR1 MGHDK and CDR2 SYGVNS. The CDR3 length is 12 residues. The CDR3 reads CASLRTGYGYTF. In DNA, the CDR3 is TGTGCCAGCCTCAGGACAGGGTATGGCTACACCTTC.

The genes are TRBV19 and TRBJ2-5; 7 nucleotides line up with TRBD1. J was trimmed by 3 bases and V by 6 bases; bases with no gene match: 7. The CDR3 runs 14 residues. Looked up from germline, CDR1 is LNHDA and CDR2 is SQIVND (reference sequence). The CDR3 reads CASSILGTEETQYF. For the CDR3, the DNA is TGTGCCAGTAGCATACTTGGGACAGAAGAGACCCAGTACTTC.

This clone has a handful of counts. This chain links TRBV10-3 with TRBJ2-3, with D possibly being TRBD2 (5 bases). CDR3 length: 13 residues. The V end lost 7 bases, the J end lost 0 bases, and 8 bases lay between the germline ends. CDR1 is ENHRY and CDR2 is SYGVKD in the germline V gene. This CDR3 reads CAITPGSTDTQYF. In DNA, the CDR3 is TGTGCCATCACCCCGGGGAGCACAGATACGCAGTATTTT.

This clone was detected only once. The chain has TRBV4-1 and TRBJ2-5; 9 bases are shared with TRBD2. The J call could be wrong; TRBJ2-7 is a better fit for the DNA end. The CDR3 is 17 amino acids. CDR1 MGHRA and CDR2 YSYEKL come from the germline V gene. The CDR3 is CASSQPSTSGLDHEQYF. CDR3 nucleotide sequence: TGCGCCAGCAGCCAACCCTCAACTAGCGGGTTGGACCACGAGCAGTACTTC.

J is TRBJ2-1 and V is TRBV7-8, with D perhaps matching TRBD1 (5 bases). The CDR3 is 15 residues long. V shed 3 bases and J shed 3 bases, with 12 bases lying between them. Germline assignment: CDR1 SGHVS and CDR2 FQNEAQ. Written as DNA, the CDR3 is TGTGCCAGCAGCTTTGTCAGGGAAGGCTACAATGAGCAGTTCTTC. It is translated as CASSFVREGYNEQFF.

This chain connects TRBV7-2 to TRBJ1-5; the D gene is possibly TRBD1 (6 bases). The V and J ends lost 1 base and 7 bases respectively, with 8 bases between them. This CDR3 has 13 amino acids. Germline V CDR1 and CDR2: SGHTA, FQGNSA. The CDR3 DNA reads as TGTGCCAGCAGCTTAGAGACAGGCCAGCCCCAGCATTTT. This translates into CASSLETGQPQHF.